What follows are 2 T cell receptor beta chains derived from one specimen sequenced in a study of beta chain features in type 1 diabetes. Study conclusions and caveats: Moderately but significantly shorter TCRB CDR3s were found in Type 1 diabetes patients in all four CD4+ subsets.

Since all of the isolated RNA was reverse transcribed, expressed TCRB transcripts were what got sequenced. Generated by immunoSEQ multiplex PCR, the TCRdb table keeps only in-frame clones and is missing some. Of 600,000 or so clones listed, roughly 12% are singletons. Antigen specificity for these receptors is unknown. Sequencing was performed on naive CD4+ T cells from blood. The receptors here all came from a young man with type 1 diabetes.

Only a few counts were recorded for this clone. In DNA form, the CDR3 reads TGTGCCATCACCGGGACAGTGAACACTGAAGCTTTCTTT. It yields the protein CAITGTVNTEAFF. The chain couples TRBV10-3 to TRBJ1-1, with 7 bases matching TRBD1. This CDR3 has 13 amino acids. Trimming cost V 7 bases and J 0 bases; bases outside gene matches: 2. CDR1 is ENHRY and CDR2 is SYGVKD in the germline V gene.

This clone appeared a few times. V usage is TRBV5-4 and J usage is TRBJ1-4; D possibly corresponds to TRBD1 (5 bases). The V gene lost 4 bases and the J gene lost 3 bases, with 13 bases spanning the gap. The CDR3 contains 15 residues. Germline-derived CDR1 and CDR2 are SGHNT and YYREEE (reference sequence). The CDR3 nucleotides are TGTGCCAGCAGCGACCGGGACGGCGCTAATGAAAAACTGTTTTTT. Translation: CASSDRDGANEKLFF.